This T cell receptor beta chain appears in the sequencing data of a study of blood T cell repertoires in COVID-19. Germline trimming cut 12 bases from V and 9 bases from J; bases unmatched to any gene: 10. The CDR3 is made up of 13 amino acids. Per germline, CDR1 KGHDR and CDR2 SFDVKD. This clone was seen only a few times. Data came from immunoSEQ multiplex PCR; TCRdb stores just in-frame clones and leaves some out. This sample has fewer than 400,000 clones, with 75% to 90% found just once. This chain connects TRBV24-1 to TRBJ1-6; TRBD1 aligns across 7 bases. The sequenced material came from peripheral blood. The receptor's source is a woman under 30 with acute or convalescent COVID-19. Here the CDR3 reads CAPQGQEFSPLHF. The CDR3 DNA sequence: TGTGCCCCACAGGGGCAGGAGTTTTCACCCCTCCACTTT.